Listed below are T cell receptor beta chains from one sample, sequenced in a study of cytomegalovirus exposure and HLA in healthy donors. TCRdb's copy holds only in-frame clones and misses some; the assay was immunoSEQ multiplex PCR. The top ten clones hold roughly 8.2% of a sample with about 120,000 clones, about three quarters of them seen once. Sequenced sample: PBMCs. The receptors come from a woman aged 40 to 55 in good health and CMV-seropositive. Each CDR3 is given with its conserved first and last residue. Fields, in order: V gene, J gene, clone size, D gene, CDR3 protein, CDR3 DNA. A D gene is named only where the DNA matches it firmly. Size is omitted from some rows. Given values are once, few, many or a class for expanded clones.

TRBV4-1	TRBJ1-1	NA	NA	CASSQRGQGLDEAFF	TGCGCCAGCAGCCAGAGAGGGCAAGGGCTAGATGAAGCTTTCTTT
TRBV27	TRBJ2-1	NA	NA	CASSARQDHYNEQFF	TGTGCCAGCAGTGCCAGACAGGACCACTACAATGAGCAGTTCTTC
TRBV7-9	TRBJ2-7	few	NA	CASSLARGLGEQYF	TGTGCCAGCAGCTTAGCGCGTGGGCTTGGCGAGCAGTACTTC
TRBV18	TRBJ2-1	few	TRBD1	CASSPETGEYEQFF	TGTGCCAGCTCACCCGAGACAGGGGAATATGAGCAGTTCTTC
TRBV19	TRBJ1-2	NA	NA	CASSRPRTANYGYTF	TGTGCCAGTAGTCGTCCTAGGACAGCCAACTATGGCTACACCTTC
TRBV7-2	TRBJ2-7	NA	NA	CASADSGFKYF	TGTGCCAGCGCGGACTCGGGGTTCAAGTACTTC
TRBV6-4	TRBJ2-1	once	NA	CASSEWGQEFHEQFF	TGTGCCAGCAGTGAATGGGGACAAGAGTTTCATGAGCAGTTCTTC
TRBV21-1	TRBJ1-2	NA	NA	CASSRSGQANYGYTF	TGTGCCAGCAGCAGATCGGGACAGGCTAACTATGGCTACACCTTC
TRBV4-1	TRBJ2-1	NA	NA	CASSQPPGLRADNEQFF	TGCGCCAGCAGCCAGCCCCCGGGACTGAGGGCCGACAATGAGCAGTTCTTC
TRBV6-1	TRBJ1-4	few	NA	CASTPQGVNEKLFF	TGTGCCAGCACCCCTCAAGGGGTTAATGAAAAACTGTTTTTT